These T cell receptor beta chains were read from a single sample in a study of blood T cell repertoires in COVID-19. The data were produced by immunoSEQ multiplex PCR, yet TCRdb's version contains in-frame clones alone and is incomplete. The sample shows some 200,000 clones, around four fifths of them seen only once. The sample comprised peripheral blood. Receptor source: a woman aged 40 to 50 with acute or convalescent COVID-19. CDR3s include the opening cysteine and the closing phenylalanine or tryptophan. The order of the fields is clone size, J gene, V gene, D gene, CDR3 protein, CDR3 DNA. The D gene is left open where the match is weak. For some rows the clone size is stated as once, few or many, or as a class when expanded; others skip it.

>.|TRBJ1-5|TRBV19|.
CATSAGQRIQHF
TGTGCCACCTCGGCAGGGCAGAGGATCCAGCATTTT
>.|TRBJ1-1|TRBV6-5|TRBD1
CASYPTRDRHTEAFF
TGTGCCAGCTACCCCACCCGGGACAGGCACACTGAAGCTTTCTTT
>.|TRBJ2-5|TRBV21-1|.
CASSKGDRGLEETQYF
TGTGCCAGCAGCAAAGGGGACAGGGGACTCGAGGAGACCCAGTACTTC
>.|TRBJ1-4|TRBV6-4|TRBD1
CASRREDRGNEKLFF
TGTGCCAGCAGAAGGGAGGACAGGGGGAATGAAAAACTGTTTTTT
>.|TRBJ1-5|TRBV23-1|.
CASSQDCSNQPQHF
TGCGCCAGCAGTCAAGACTGTAGCAATCAGCCCCAGCATTTT
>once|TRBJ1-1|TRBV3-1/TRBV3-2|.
CASSQGDTQAFF
TGTGCCAGCAGCCAGGGGGACACGCAAGCTTTCTTT
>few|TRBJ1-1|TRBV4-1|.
CASSQVDSMNTEAFF
TGCGCCAGCAGCCAAGTGGACAGCATGAACACTGAAGCTTTCTTT
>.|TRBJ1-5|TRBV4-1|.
CASSPRETAPRNNQPQHF
TGCGCCAGCAGCCCCCGTGAGACTGCGCCTCGGAACAATCAGCCCCAGCATTTT
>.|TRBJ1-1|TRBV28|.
CASSLRSEAFF
TGTGCCAGCAGTTTGAGGAGTGAAGCTTTCTTT
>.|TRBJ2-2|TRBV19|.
CASSTDPGELFF
TGTGCCAGTAGCACAGATCCCGGGGAGCTGTTTTTT
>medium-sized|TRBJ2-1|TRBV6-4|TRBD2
CASALAGESNEQFF
TGTGCCAGCGCACTAGCGGGAGAATCCAATGAGCAGTTCTTC
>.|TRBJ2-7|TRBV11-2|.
CASSTHEPEQYF
TGTGCCAGCAGCACCCATGAGCCCGAGCAGTACTTC
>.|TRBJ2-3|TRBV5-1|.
CASSGGAYATDTQYF
TGCGCCAGCAGCGGGGGGGCCTACGCCACAGATACGCAGTATTTT
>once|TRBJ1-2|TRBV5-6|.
CASSLRQLYGYTF
TGTGCCAGCAGCTTGAGACAACTCTATGGCTACACCTTC
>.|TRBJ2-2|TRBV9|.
CASSASDFANTGELFF
TGTGCCAGCAGCGCCAGTGATTTCGCGAACACCGGGGAGCTGTTTTTT
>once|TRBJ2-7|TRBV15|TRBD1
CATSRGGTGGYEQYF
TGTGCCACCAGCAGAGGAGGGACAGGGGGATACGAGCAGTACTTC
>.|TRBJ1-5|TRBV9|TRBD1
CASSASGTGNQPQHF
TGTGCCAGCAGCGCCTCCGGGACAGGGAATCAGCCCCAGCATTTT
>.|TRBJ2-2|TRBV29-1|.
CSVRVRTGELFF
TGCAGCGTTCGGGTACGGACCGGGGAGCTGTTTTTT
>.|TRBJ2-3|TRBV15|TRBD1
CATSGHWTGSLDTQYF
TGTGCCACCAGCGGGCACTGGACAGGGAGCCTTGATACGCAGTATTTT
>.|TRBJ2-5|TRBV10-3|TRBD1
CAISEGYRGPQETQYF
TGTGCCATCAGTGAGGGGTACAGGGGGCCCCAAGAGACCCAGTACTTC
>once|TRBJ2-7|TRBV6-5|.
CASSNTYEQYF
TGTGCCAGCAGTAATACCTACGAGCAGTACTTC
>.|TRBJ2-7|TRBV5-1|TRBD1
CASSQPGQGYEQYF
TGCGCCAGCAGCCAACCGGGACAGGGCTACGAGCAGTACTTC
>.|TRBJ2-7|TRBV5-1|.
CASSSETQPPYEQYF
TGCGCCAGCAGTTCCGAGACTCAACCCCCCTACGAGCAGTACTTC
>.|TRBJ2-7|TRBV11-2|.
CASSLHLVVEQYF
TGTGCCAGCAGCCTCCATTTAGTCGTCGAGCAGTACTTC
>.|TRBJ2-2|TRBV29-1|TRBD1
CSVYRGDTGELFF
TGCAGCGTTTACAGGGGGGACACCGGGGAGCTGTTTTTT
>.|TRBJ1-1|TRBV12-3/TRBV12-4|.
CASRRNTEAFF
TGTGCCAGTAGAAGGAACACTGAAGCTTTCTTT
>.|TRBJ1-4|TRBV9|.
CASSGQTNGEKLFF
TGTGCCAGCAGCGGACAGACGAACGGTGAAAAACTGTTTTTT
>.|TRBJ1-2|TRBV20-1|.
CSAVGGLHTF
TGCAGTGCGGTCGGGGGACTCCACACCTTC
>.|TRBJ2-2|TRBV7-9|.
CASSLFGEGELFF
TGTGCCAGCAGCTTATTCGGGGAGGGGGAGCTGTTTTTT
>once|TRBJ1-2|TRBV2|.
CASSYRGYTF
TGTGCCAGCAGCTATCGTGGCTACACCTTC
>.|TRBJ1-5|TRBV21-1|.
CASSTPGQEPYSNQPQHF
TGTGCCAGCAGCACTCCGGGACAGGAACCTTATAGCAATCAGCCCCAGCATTTT
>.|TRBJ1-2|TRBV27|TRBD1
CASSSVGTGGVGYTF
TGTGCCAGCAGTTCGGTCGGGACAGGGGGTGTTGGCTACACCTTC
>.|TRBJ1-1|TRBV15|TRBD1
CATSTGTGATEAFF
TGTGCCACCAGCACTGGGACAGGGGCAACTGAAGCTTTCTTT
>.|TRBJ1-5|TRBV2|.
CASSVQPFLNQPQHF
TGTGCCAGCAGTGTACAGCCTTTTCTCAATCAGCCCCAGCATTTT
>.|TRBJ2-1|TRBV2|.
CASTSRGGWNEQFF
TGTGCCAGCACGAGCAGGGGAGGGTGGAATGAGCAGTTCTTC
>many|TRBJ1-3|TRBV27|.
CASSSHRESTIYF
TGTGCCAGCAGTTCCCACAGGGAATCCACCATATATTTT
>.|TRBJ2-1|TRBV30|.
CAWSWRLAGDEQFF
TGTGCCTGGAGTTGGCGCTTGGCCGGAGATGAGCAGTTCTTC
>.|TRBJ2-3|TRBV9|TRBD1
CASSVGTGGTDTQYF
TGTGCCAGCAGCGTCGGGACAGGGGGCACAGATACGCAGTATTTT
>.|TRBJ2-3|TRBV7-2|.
CASSLSGGTDTQYF
TGTGCCAGCAGCCTCTCAGGGGGCACAGATACGCAGTATTTT
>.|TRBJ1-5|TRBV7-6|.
CASSPMIGSNQPQHF
TGTGCCAGCAGCCCTATGATTGGTAGCAATCAGCCCCAGCATTTT
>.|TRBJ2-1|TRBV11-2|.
CASSPGLNFYNEQFF
TGTGCCAGCAGCCCCGGACTAAACTTTTACAATGAGCAGTTCTTC
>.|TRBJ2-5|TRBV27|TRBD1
CASGRQGVQETQYF
TGTGCCAGCGGAAGACAGGGGGTCCAAGAGACCCAGTACTTC
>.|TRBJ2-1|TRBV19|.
CASTPWGGANEQFF
TGTGCCAGTACCCCCTGGGGGGGGGCCAATGAGCAGTTCTTC
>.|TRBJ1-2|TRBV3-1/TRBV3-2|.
CATFVMGGSGYTF
TGTGCCACCTTCGTCATGGGGGGGTCTGGCTACACCTTC
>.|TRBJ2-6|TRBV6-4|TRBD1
CASSGDRGSGANVLTF
TGTGCCAGCAGTGGCGACAGGGGGTCTGGGGCCAACGTCCTGACTTTC
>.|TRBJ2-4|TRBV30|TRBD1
CAWRPPDRRNIQYF
TGTGCCTGGAGGCCCCCGGACAGGCGCAACATTCAGTACTTC
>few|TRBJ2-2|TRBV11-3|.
CASSLAGRGSGELFF
TGTGCCAGCAGCTTAGCCGGACGGGGGTCCGGGGAGCTGTTTTTT
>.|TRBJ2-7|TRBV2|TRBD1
CASSPGQGLSGYEQYF
TGTGCCAGCAGCCCCGGACAGGGACTTTCGGGCTACGAGCAGTACTTC
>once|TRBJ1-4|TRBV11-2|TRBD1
CASSSTGGATNEKLFF
TGTGCCAGCAGCTCCACAGGGGGCGCGACTAATGAAAAACTGTTTTTT
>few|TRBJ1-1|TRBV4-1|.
CASSQPYTEAFF
TGCGCCAGCAGCCAACCTTACACTGAAGCTTTCTTT
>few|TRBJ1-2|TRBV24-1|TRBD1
CATSDPSSGGYGYTF
TGTGCCACCAGTGATCCCAGTTCAGGGGGCTATGGCTACACCTTC
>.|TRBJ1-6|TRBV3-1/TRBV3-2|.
CASRDSDGTPLHF
TGTGCCAGCAGGGACTCTGACGGCACACCCCTCCACTTT
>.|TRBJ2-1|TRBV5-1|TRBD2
CASSFPGTSLRAEQFF
TGCGCCAGCAGCTTTCCCGGGACTAGTCTTAGGGCTGAGCAGTTCTTC